This T cell receptor (beta chain) came from a study of CD8 T cells in Susac syndrome. Study results and limitations: As the study acknowledged, the number of individuals who were part of its TCR sequencing and HLA analysis was relatively small. Clonal expansion of CD8+ cells in Susac peaked in TEMRA cells (and in active patients).

Germline V CDR1 and CDR2: LGHDT, YNNKEL (reference sequence). The V and J ends lost 4 bases and 6 bases, in that order; junction bases with no gene match: 2. The CDR3 loop spans 13 amino acids. A few counts support this clonotype. No antigen is known for it. From blood CD8+ and CD4+ T cells, TCR beta sequences were generated. The RNA, about 0.45 to 1 ug, was put through reverse transcription using random hexamers. immunoSEQ multiplex PCR amplified TCR beta CDR3 across 54 Vbeta, 13 Jbeta. TCRdb redid the calling of the immunoSEQ multiplex PCR reads with MiXCR, one entry per CDR3 protein. The table shows tens of thousands of distinct CDR3 sequences, with approximately 96% occurring only once.

This TCR came from a human donor with Susac syndrome. The chain is built from TRBV3-1 and TRBJ2-1, with TRBD1 identical over 8 bases. The sequenced material came from CD8+ T cells from PBMCs. CDR3 DNA sequence: TGTGCCAGCAGCCCGACAGGGGCCAATGAGCAGTTCTTC. This translates into CASSPTGANEQFF.